One and the same sample provided the 29 T cell receptor beta chains below, sequenced in a study of T cells after yellow fever vaccination. TCRdb passed the 5' RACE reads through MiXCR, listing each CDR3 protein once. The repertoire holds about 340,000 distinct CDR3 sequences, about 12% seen once, with 3.2% in the top ten. The sequenced sample was CD4+ T cells sorted from PBMCs, obtained 15 days after the yellow fever booster vaccination. Source of these receptors: a man younger than 30 who received the YFV17D yellow fever vaccine.

In this sample, this clonotype turned up a few times. The chain employs TRBV20-1 and TRBJ1-2, with TRBD1 matching 8 bases. From germline, CDR1 is DFQATT and CDR2 SNEGSKA (reference sequence). After removal of 3 bases from V and 3 bases from J, the junction contained 9 bases not matched to a gene. The CDR3 consists of 15 residues. The CDR3 nucleotides are TGCAGTGCTAGCCCTCCGGACAGGGTAGACTATGGCTACACCTTC. This encodes CSASPPDRVDYGYTF.

This clonotype occurred many times. V and J are TRBV6-2 or TRBV6-3 and TRBJ2-5; possibly TRBD2 for D (5 bases). The CDR3 consists of 13 residues. CDR1 MNHEY and CDR2 SVGEGT come from the germline V gene. V was clipped by 2 bases and J by 7 bases, with 11 bases between them. CDR3 loop: CASSYDYPRTQYF. The CDR3 DNA is TGTGCCAGCAGTTACGACTACCCTAGGACCCAGTACTTC.

Only a few counts were recorded for this clonotype. The chain links TRBV4-3 to TRBJ2-7, with D uncertain. V was shortened by 0 bases and J by 4 bases, with 16 bases between the two germline ends. Germline V CDR1 and CDR2: LGHNA, YSLEER. This CDR3 has 16 amino acids. Written as DNA, the CDR3 is TGCGCCAGCAGCCAAGAGTCAAACTTCGGGCCATACGAGCAGTACTTC. The encoded protein is CASSQESNFGPYEQYF.

V and J are TRBV5-1 and TRBJ2-5, with D maybe TRBD1 (6 bases). V dropped 0 bases and J dropped 5 bases, with 17 bases sitting between them. Germline CDR1 SGHRS, CDR2 YFSETQ. The CDR3 contains 16 residues. The CDR3 nucleotides read TGCGCCAGCAGCTTGGGAGGGGGACCGACGGGGGAGACCCAGTACTTC. Translated, it gives CASSLGGGPTGETQYF.

This clonotype was detected a few times. The rearrangement joins TRBV7-2 to TRBJ1-2; a possible D gene is TRBD1 (5 bases). This CDR3 has 13 amino acids. Germline lookup yields CDR1 SGHTA and CDR2 FQGNSA. The V end lost 1 base, the J end lost 6 bases, and 9 bases lay between the germline ends. The CDR3 sequence is CASSLGREDGYTF. The DNA of the CDR3 is TGTGCCAGCAGCTTAGGCAGGGAGGATGGCTACACCTTC.

The gene calls are TRBV20-1 and TRBJ2-1; TRBD2 aligns across 10 bases. Unmatched junction bases numbered 2, after V lost 1 base and J lost 5 bases. The CDR3 contains 14 residues. Per the germline V gene, CDR1 is DFQATT and CDR2 is SNEGSKA (reference sequence). CDR3 protein: CSARVAGGNNEQFF. The CDR3 DNA reads as TGCAGTGCTAGAGTAGCGGGGGGTAACAATGAGCAGTTCTTC.

The genes are TRBV24-1 and TRBJ2-5, with D tentatively TRBD1 (5 bases). Trimming left V 4 bases short and J 1 base short, with 9 bases between. CDR1 and CDR2 (germline): KGHDR, SFDVKD. The CDR3 consists of 14 residues. CDR3 nucleotide sequence: TGTGCCACCAGTGAACCCGACAGCCAAGAGACCCAGTACTTC. Encoded protein: CATSEPDSQETQYF.

V gene TRBV18 combines with J gene TRBJ2-6; no definite D call. Trimming removed 8 bases from V and 0 bases from J, with 23 bases in between. CDR3 length: 19 amino acids. Germline-derived CDR1 and CDR2 are KGHSH and LQKENI. The CDR3 DNA is TGTGCCAGCCCCCTACCTACGGCGATATCGGGCTCTGGGGCCAACGTCCTGACTTTC. It codes for CASPLPTAISGSGANVLTF.

This chain links TRBV18 with TRBJ2-3, with D unresolved. There are 13 residues in the CDR3. Trimming removed 3 bases from V and 4 bases from J, with 8 bases in between. Germline V gene lookup returns CDR1 KGHSH and CDR2 LQKENI. The chain's CDR3 is CASSPNGADTQYF. In DNA, the CDR3 is TGTGCCAGCTCACCTAACGGCGCAGATACGCAGTATTTT.

V usage is TRBV30 and J usage is TRBJ2-3; D gene unclear. Germline V gives CDR1 GTSNPN, CDR2 SVGIG (reference sequence). This CDR3 is 11 amino acids long. V dropped 4 bases and J dropped 2 bases, with 4 bases sitting between them. CDR3 coding DNA: TGTGCCTGGACCTCCACAGATACGCAGTATTTT. This encodes CAWTSTDTQYF.

Here the CDR3 DNA reads TGTATCGCGGGAAGGGCCTACGAGCAGTACTTC. It specifies CIAGRAYEQYF. The V gene is TRBV6-5, the J gene TRBJ2-7; a possible D gene is TRBD2 (6 bases). This CDR3 has 11 residues. Germline V gene sequence: CDR1 MNHEY, CDR2 SVGAGI.

The V gene is TRBV7-2, the J gene TRBJ2-5; 7 bases align to TRBD2. The CDR3 is 16 amino acids. Germline-derived CDR1 and CDR2 are SGHTA and FQGNSA. Trimming took 1 base from V and 2 from J; bases not matched to a gene: 7. The CDR3 region is CASSLGLGGGQETQYF. CDR3 bases: TGTGCCAGCAGCTTAGGTCTTGGCGGGGGACAAGAGACCCAGTACTTC.

This clonotype turned up a few times. This sequence joins TRBV4-1 and TRBJ2-7; TRBD1 aligns across 7 bases. CDR3 length: 15 residues. Trimming at V came to 2 bases and at J to 1 base, leaving 5 bases not matched to a gene. In germline, CDR1 is MGHRA, CDR2 YSYEKL. In DNA form, the CDR3 reads TGCGCCAGCAGCCAAAGAGACAGGGTATCCTACGAGCAGTACTTC. Amino acid sequence: CASSQRDRVSYEQYF.

This clonotype showed up many times. This chain uses TRBV18 with TRBJ1-3; no clear D gene. Per the germline V gene, CDR1 is KGHSH and CDR2 is LQKENI. V was pared by 4 bases and J by 0 bases, with 10 bases between. The CDR3 runs 15 residues. Here the CDR3 DNA reads TGTGCCAGCTCACTCACGGATCCCTCTGGAAACACCATATATTTT. Translating gives CASSLTDPSGNTIYF.

The chain is built from TRBV29-1 and TRBJ1-1; D unclear. Trimming took 6 bases from V and 6 from J, leaving 5 bases between them. Germline V gene data show CDR1 as SQVTM and CDR2 as ANQGSEA. The CDR3 runs 9 residues. The CDR3: CSVGPEAFF. In DNA form, the CDR3 reads TGCAGCGTAGGACCTGAAGCTTTCTTT. Filled out from reference TRBV29-1 and TRBJ1-1, the complete variable domain reads SAVISQKPSRDICQRGTSLTIQCQVDSQVTMMFWYRQQPGQSLTLIATANQGSEATYESGFVIDKFPISRPNLTFSTLTVSNMSPEDSSIYLCSVGPEAFFGQGTRLTVV.

The rearrangement uses TRBV7-2 and TRBJ1-3; D ambiguous. Trimming shortened V by 4 bases and J by 2 bases, and 12 bases separated the two germline ends. In germline, CDR1 is SGHTA, CDR2 FQGNSA. The CDR3 has 15 amino acids. In DNA form, the CDR3 reads TGTGCCAGCAGCTCCGAAGGGCTTGCTGGAAACACCATATATTTT. Protein product: CASSSEGLAGNTIYF.

This clonotype has a handful of counts. V usage is TRBV5-6 and J usage is TRBJ2-5, with no clear D. The CDR3 runs 14 residues. Germline values: CDR1 SGHDT, CDR2 YYEEEE. V was trimmed by 2 bases and J by 2 bases, leaving 10 bases between them. The CDR3 protein is CASSFVTAQETQYF. The CDR3 DNA reads TGTGCCAGCAGCTTTGTCACTGCTCAAGAGACCCAGTACTTC.

This clonotype appeared many times. V and J are TRBV5-1 and TRBJ1-2, with TRBD1 matching 7 bases. V dropped 3 bases and J dropped 3; count of bases not matched to a gene: 8. Germline CDR1 is SGHRS and CDR2 is YFSETQ. This CDR3 region has 15 residues. The CDR3 bases are TGCGCCAGCAGCTGGACGGCAGGGGGTGACTATGGCTACACCTTC. Amino acids: CASSWTAGGDYGYTF.

This clonotype has a count of ten or more. This chain connects TRBV12-3 or TRBV12-4 to TRBJ1-2; D is ambiguous. This CDR3 comprises 13 residues. The germline V and J ends were trimmed by 3 bases and 0 bases, with 5 bases remaining between them. The CDR3 sequence is CASSFRANYGYTF. CDR3 in DNA: TGTGCCAGCAGTTTCCGAGCTAACTATGGCTACACCTTC.

The chain is built from TRBV25-1 and TRBJ1-4; no reliable D call. V shed 3 bases and J shed 0 bases, with 17 bases lying between them. The V gene's germline CDR1 is MGHDK and CDR2 SYGVNS. This CDR3 is built from 18 residues. CDR3 loop: CASSDPFFGQATNEKLFF. CDR3 DNA: TGTGCCAGCAGTGATCCTTTCTTTGGTCAGGCAACTAATGAAAAACTGTTTTTT. Drawing the rest from reference TRBV25-1 and TRBJ1-4, the complete variable domain is EADIYQTPRYLVIGTGKKITLECSQTMGHDKMYWYQQDPGMELHLIHYSYGVNSTEKGDLSSESTVSRIRTEHFPLTLESARPSHTSQYLCASSDPFFGQATNEKLFFGSGTQLSVL.

This clonotype was counted a few times. The chain uses TRBV9 and TRBJ1-4; the D is unclear. There are 14 residues in the CDR3. CDR1 is SGDLS and CDR2 is YYNGEE in the germline V gene. Trimming took 1 base from V and 7 from J, leaving 11 bases between them. The CDR3 sequence is CASSVTGLSEKLFF. In DNA, the CDR3 is TGTGCCAGCAGCGTAACCGGGTTGAGTGAAAAACTGTTTTTT.

The chain combines TRBV6-5 with TRBJ1-4; unclear D gene. V lost 5 bases, J lost 5 bases, and 9 bases lay in between. Germline CDR1 is MNHEY and CDR2 is SVGAGI. There are 13 residues in the CDR3. The CDR3 is CASSPDGNEKLFF. The CDR3 region has the DNA TGTGCCAGCAGTCCGGACGGGAATGAAAAACTGTTTTTT.

The chain joins TRBV28 to TRBJ2-6; D gene unclear. Germline-derived CDR1 and CDR2 are MDHEN and SYDVKM. Trimming stripped 5 bases from V and 0 bases from J, with 8 bases between. This CDR3 has 15 amino acids. The CDR3 DNA sequence: TGTGCCAGCAGTGGGCAAAGCTCTGGGGCCAACGTCCTGACTTTC. Residues: CASSGQSSGANVLTF.

The CDR3 sequence is CASSLHSGGDQETQYF. The DNA for the CDR3 is TGTGCCAGCAGTTTGCATAGCGGAGGCGATCAAGAGACCCAGTACTTC. This chain joins TRBV27 and TRBJ2-5; the D gene is possibly TRBD2 (6 bases). CDR1 and CDR2 (germline): MNHEY, SMNVEV (reference sequence). The CDR3 has 16 amino acids. V gave up 3 bases and J gave up 2 bases, with 16 bases separating them.

This clonotype has just a few counts. The chain links TRBV7-2 to TRBJ2-7; 7 bases are shared with TRBD2. This CDR3 region has 14 residues. From germline, CDR1 is SGHTA and CDR2 FQGNSA. V lost 3 bases, J lost 5 bases, and 7 bases stayed unmatched. The CDR3 nucleotides read TGTGCCAGCAGCTTTTTAGGGACTATCGACGAGCAGTACTTC. Encoded protein: CASSFLGTIDEQYF.

This chain's CDR3 is CASSRLAGGTTDTQYF. CDR3 in DNA: TGTGCCAGCAGCAGACTAGCGGGGGGAACGACAGATACGCAGTATTTT. The chain joins TRBV6-6 to TRBJ2-3; 13 bases align to TRBD2. The germline CDR1 and CDR2 sequences are MNHNY and SVGAGI (reference sequence). The CDR3 is made up of 16 amino acids. V was clipped by 6 bases and J by 3 bases; unmatched bases: 6.

This clonotype has just a few counts. This chain links TRBV19 with TRBJ1-2; maybe TRBD1 (6 bases). This CDR3 region has 14 residues. Between the trimmed V and J ends, which lost 3 bases and 0 bases, there was a span of 8 bases. Germline loops: CDR1 LNHDA, CDR2 SQIVND (reference sequence). CDR3 sequence: CASSITGTNYGYTF. For the CDR3, the DNA is TGTGCCAGTAGTATCACAGGGACTAACTATGGCTACACCTTC.

The chain employs TRBV21-1 and TRBJ2-5; the DNA was not used to check the table's D call, TRBD1. TRBV21-1 is flagged as a pseudogene. This CDR3 has 13 amino acids. The CDR3 sequence is CASRSDREETQYF. The DNA of the CDR3 is TGTGCCAGCAGGAGCGACAGGGAGGAGACCCAGTACTTC.

This clonotype was counted ten times or more. V is TRBV5-5 and J is TRBJ2-2, with unresolved D. From germline, CDR1 is SGHKS and CDR2 YYEKEE (reference sequence). CDR3 length: 16 residues. V gave up 4 bases and J gave up 0 bases, with 13 bases separating them. In nucleotides, the CDR3 is TGTGCCAGCAGCCCCGGACCGTATTCGAACACCGGGGAGCTGTTTTTT. It yields the protein CASSPGPYSNTGELFF. The whole variable domain, filled in from reference TRBV5-5 and TRBJ2-2, reads DAGVTQSPTHLIKTRGQQVTLRCSPISGHKSVSWYQQVLGQGPQFIFQYYEKEERGRGNFPDRFSARQFPNYSSELNVNALLLGDSALYLCASSPGPYSNTGELFFGEGSRLTVL.